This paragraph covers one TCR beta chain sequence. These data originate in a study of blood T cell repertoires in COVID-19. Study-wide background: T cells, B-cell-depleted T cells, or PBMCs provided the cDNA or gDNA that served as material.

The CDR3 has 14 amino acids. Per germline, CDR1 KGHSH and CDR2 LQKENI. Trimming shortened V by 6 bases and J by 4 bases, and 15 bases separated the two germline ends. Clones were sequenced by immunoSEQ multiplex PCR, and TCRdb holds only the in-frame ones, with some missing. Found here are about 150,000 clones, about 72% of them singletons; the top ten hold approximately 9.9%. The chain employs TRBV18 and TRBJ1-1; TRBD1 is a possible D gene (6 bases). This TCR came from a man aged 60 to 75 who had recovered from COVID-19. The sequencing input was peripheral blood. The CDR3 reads CASSREGGSTEAFF. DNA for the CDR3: TGTGCCAGCTCCCGGGAGGGGGGATCCACTGAAGCTTTCTTT.